This T cell receptor (beta chain) was recorded in a study of shared clonotypes between healthy human individuals. Study as a whole: Donors consisted of a couple of women and a few men between 18 and 49. Overall study results and limits: Sharing of clonotypes among donors was expected to vary with sequencing depth.

The germline V and J ends were trimmed by 0 bases and 1 base, with 7 bases remaining between them. The CDR3 totals 14 residues. Germline V gene sequence: CDR1 SGHDT, CDR2 YYEEEE. Produced via immunoSEQ multiplex PCR; TCRdb's table is partial and in-frame only. The sample has under 2.5 million clones, 80% to 95% seen once. Remarks on this clone: Its antigen is undetermined.

The receptor was derived from a man aged 18 to 29 in good health. Some clones in this sample may be carry-over from other donors' samples. The sequenced sample was naive CD4+ T cells from PBMCs. Subset reported: CD45RA+ positively selected. The chain has TRBV5-6 and TRBJ2-5; no definite D call. The CDR3 DNA is TGTGCCAGCAGCTTGGCCTCGATCCAAGAGACCCAGTACTTC. This codes for CASSLASIQETQYF.